The rows below give T cell receptor beta chains drawn from one sample of a study of cytomegalovirus exposure and HLA in healthy donors. Measured with immunoSEQ multiplex PCR; TCRdb has only the in-frame clones, and not every one. The sample lists 150,000 to 200,000 clones, about 13% occurring once. The sequenced sample consisted of PBMCs. These receptors all come from a man between 50 and 59 years old in good health and CMV-seropositive. Both conserved end residues are part of each CDR3. D genes are given only for firm matches. Where a row states a size, it is once, few, many or the class of an expanded clone; other rows omit it.

D: .
J: TRBJ2-3
V: TRBV7-9
size: .
CDR3: CASSHRVPNTQYF
DNA: TGTGCCAGCAGTCACAGGGTCCCAAATACGCAGTATTTT

D: .
J: TRBJ2-1
V: TRBV11-2
size: few
CDR3: CASSLVGGVGLNEQFF
DNA: TGTGCCAGCAGCTTAGTAGGGGGAGTAGGCTTGAATGAGCAGTTCTTC

D: .
J: TRBJ1-1
V: TRBV11-3
size: .
CDR3: CASSLGQVAFF
DNA: TGTGCCAGCAGCTTAGGACAAGTAGCTTTCTTT

D: TRBD2
J: TRBJ2-1
V: TRBV9
size: .
CDR3: CASSVELAGAGRSYNEQFF
DNA: TGTGCCAGCAGCGTAGAACTAGCGGGGGCGGGTAGGTCCTACAATGAGCAGTTCTTC

D: .
J: TRBJ1-1
V: TRBV18
size: .
CDR3: CASSGLWNTEAFF
DNA: TGTGCCAGTTCTGGACTGTGGAACACTGAAGCTTTCTTT

D: .
J: TRBJ2-7
V: TRBV6-1
size: .
CDR3: CASSQMTYEQYF
DNA: TGTGCCAGCAGTCAGATGACCTACGAGCAGTACTTC

D: .
J: TRBJ2-7
V: TRBV27
size: few
CDR3: CASSFRGADEQYF
DNA: TGTGCCAGCAGTTTTCGCGGGGCGGACGAGCAGTACTTC

D: .
J: TRBJ2-4
V: TRBV28
size: .
CDR3: CASSPAGVAKNIQYF
DNA: TGTGCCAGCAGCCCAGCAGGGGTTGCCAAAAACATTCAGTACTTC

D: TRBD2
J: TRBJ2-5
V: TRBV11-3
size: few
CDR3: CASSLMSGGGVKTQYF
DNA: TGTGCCAGCAGCTTAATGAGCGGGGGTGGAGTGAAGACCCAGTACTTC

D: TRBD1
J: TRBJ2-3
V: TRBV6-1
size: .
CDR3: CASSDSDRATDTQYF
DNA: TGTGCCAGCAGTGATTCGGACAGGGCCACAGATACGCAGTATTTT

D: TRBD1
J: TRBJ2-7
V: TRBV5-1
size: .
CDR3: CASSPLGQGAGEQYF
DNA: TGCGCCAGCAGCCCACTTGGACAGGGGGCGGGAGAGCAGTACTTC

D: TRBD2
J: TRBJ2-3
V: TRBV7-9
size: few
CDR3: CASSLAGGTSGVKDTQYF
DNA: TGTGCCAGCAGCTTAGCGGGGGGGACTAGCGGGGTCAAAGATACGCAGTATTTT

D: TRBD1
J: TRBJ1-1
V: TRBV5-8
size: few
CDR3: CASNERDRGLNTEAFF
DNA: TGTGCCAGCAACGAAAGGGACAGGGGCTTGAACACTGAAGCTTTCTTT

D: TRBD1
J: TRBJ2-6
V: TRBV5-1
size: .
CDR3: CASSPFGQGNTGANVLTF
DNA: TGCGCCAGCAGCCCCTTCGGACAGGGAAACACTGGGGCCAACGTCCTGACTTTC

D: .
J: TRBJ1-1
V: TRBV10-3
size: few
CDR3: CAISDSDAQGEAFF
DNA: TGTGCCATCAGTGATAGTGACGCACAGGGTGAAGCTTTCTTT

D: TRBD1
J: TRBJ1-3
V: TRBV11-3
size: .
CDR3: CASSPQGDARNTIYF
DNA: TGTGCCAGCAGCCCTCAGGGGGACGCACGAAACACCATATATTTT

D: .
J: TRBJ2-5
V: TRBV5-1
size: few
CDR3: CASSWGVQETQYF
DNA: TGCGCCAGCAGCTGGGGAGTACAAGAGACCCAGTACTTC

D: TRBD1
J: TRBJ1-6
V: TRBV5-1
size: .
CDR3: CASGKGQGGSPLHF
DNA: TGCGCCAGCGGGAAAGGACAGGGTGGGTCACCCCTCCACTTT

D: .
J: TRBJ2-5
V: TRBV2
size: few
CDR3: CASSVWPQETQYF
DNA: TGTGCCAGCAGTGTATGGCCACAAGAGACCCAGTACTTC

D: .
J: TRBJ2-4
V: TRBV2
size: few
CDR3: CASSVQGAKNIQYF
DNA: TGTGCCAGCAGTGTACAGGGAGCCAAAAACATTCAGTACTTC

D: TRBD1
J: TRBJ1-2
V: TRBV9
size: few
CDR3: CASSVTGENYGYTF
DNA: TGTGCCAGCAGCGTAACAGGGGAAAACTATGGCTACACCTTC

D: TRBD1
J: TRBJ2-3
V: TRBV6-5
size: .
CDR3: CASSNRQGPTDTQYF
DNA: TGTGCCAGCAGCAACCGACAGGGACCCACAGATACGCAGTATTTT

D: TRBD2
J: TRBJ2-2
V: TRBV7-2
size: .
CDR3: CASGKRGGGSLANTGELFF
DNA: TGTGCCAGCGGGAAGAGGGGCGGGGGGTCTCTCGCGAACACCGGGGAGCTGTTTTTT

D: .
J: TRBJ2-5
V: TRBV11-2
size: few
CDR3: CASSSLEGRAWETQYF
DNA: TGTGCCAGCAGTTCGCTGGAGGGCAGGGCATGGGAGACCCAGTACTTC

D: .
J: TRBJ1-3
V: TRBV5-6
size: few
CDR3: CASSLVTVGSSGNTIYF
DNA: TGTGCCAGCAGCTTGGTTACCGTGGGGAGCTCTGGAAACACCATATATTTT

D: TRBD2
J: TRBJ2-3
V: TRBV5-1
size: few
CDR3: CASSLVGSGGLLGTDTQYF
DNA: TGCGCCAGCAGCTTGGTAGGTAGCGGGGGCTTACTCGGCACAGATACGCAGTATTTT